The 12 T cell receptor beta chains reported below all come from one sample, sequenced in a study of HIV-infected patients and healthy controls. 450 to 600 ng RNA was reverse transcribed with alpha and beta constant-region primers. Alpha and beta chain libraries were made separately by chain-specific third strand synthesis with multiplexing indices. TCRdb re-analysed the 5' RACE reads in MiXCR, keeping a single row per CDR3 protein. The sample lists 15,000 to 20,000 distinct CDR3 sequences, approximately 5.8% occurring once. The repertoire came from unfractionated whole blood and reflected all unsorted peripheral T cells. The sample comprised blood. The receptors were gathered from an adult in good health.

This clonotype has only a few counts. The CDR3 DNA is TGCAGCGTTGGTTTCTCCACAGATACGCAGTATTTT. This translates into CSVGFSTDTQYF. The rearrangement links TRBV29-1 to TRBJ2-3; D is undetermined. Germline CDR1 reads SQVTM; CDR2 reads ANQGSEA. The ends were cut back, 4 bases at V and 2 bases at J, with 7 bases in the middle. The CDR3 sequence is 12 residues long.

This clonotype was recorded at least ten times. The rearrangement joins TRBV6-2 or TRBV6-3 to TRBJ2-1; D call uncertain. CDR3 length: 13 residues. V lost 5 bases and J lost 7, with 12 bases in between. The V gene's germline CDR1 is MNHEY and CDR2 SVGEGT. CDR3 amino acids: CASSRQIRNEQFF. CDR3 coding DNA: TGTGCCAGCAGTCGCCAAATAAGGAATGAGCAGTTCTTC.

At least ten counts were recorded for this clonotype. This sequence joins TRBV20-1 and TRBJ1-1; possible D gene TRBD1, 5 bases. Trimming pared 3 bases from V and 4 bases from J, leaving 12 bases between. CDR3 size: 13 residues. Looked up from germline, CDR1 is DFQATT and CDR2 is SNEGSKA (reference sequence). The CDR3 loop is CSARGGDGTEAFF. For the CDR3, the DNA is TGCAGTGCTAGGGGGGGGGATGGCACTGAAGCTTTCTTT.

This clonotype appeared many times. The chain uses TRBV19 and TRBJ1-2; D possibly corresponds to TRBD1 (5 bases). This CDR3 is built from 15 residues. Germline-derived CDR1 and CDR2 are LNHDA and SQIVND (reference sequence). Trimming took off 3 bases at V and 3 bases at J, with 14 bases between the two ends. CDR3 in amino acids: CASSMSAGIHYGYTF. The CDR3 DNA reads TGTGCCAGTAGTATGTCTGCAGGGATACACTATGGCTACACCTTC.

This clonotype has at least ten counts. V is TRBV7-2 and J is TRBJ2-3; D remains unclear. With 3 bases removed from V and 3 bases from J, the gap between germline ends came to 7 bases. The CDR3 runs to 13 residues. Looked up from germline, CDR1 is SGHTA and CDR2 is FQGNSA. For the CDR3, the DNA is TGTGCCAGCAGCTTTAAGGGAACAGATACGCAGTATTTT. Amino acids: CASSFKGTDTQYF.

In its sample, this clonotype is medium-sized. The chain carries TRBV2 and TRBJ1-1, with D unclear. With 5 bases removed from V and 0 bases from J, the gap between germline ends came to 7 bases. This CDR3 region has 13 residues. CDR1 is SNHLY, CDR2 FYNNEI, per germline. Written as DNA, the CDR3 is TGTGCCAGCAGTCTAAGATTGAACACTGAAGCTTTCTTT. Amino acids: CASSLRLNTEAFF.

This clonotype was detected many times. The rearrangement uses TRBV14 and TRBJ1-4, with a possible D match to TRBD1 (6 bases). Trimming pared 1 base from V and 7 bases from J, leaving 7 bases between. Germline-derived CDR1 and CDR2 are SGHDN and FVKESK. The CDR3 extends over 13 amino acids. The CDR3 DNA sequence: TGTGCCAGCAGCCAAGGACAGGTTGAAAAACTGTTTTTT. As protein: CASSQGQVEKLFF. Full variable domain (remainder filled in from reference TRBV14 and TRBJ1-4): EAGVTQFPSHSVIEKGQTVTLRCDPISGHDNLYWYRRVMGKEIKFLLHFVKESKQDESGMPNNRFLAERTGGTYSTLKVQPAELEDSGVYFCASSQGQVEKLFFGSGTQLSVL.

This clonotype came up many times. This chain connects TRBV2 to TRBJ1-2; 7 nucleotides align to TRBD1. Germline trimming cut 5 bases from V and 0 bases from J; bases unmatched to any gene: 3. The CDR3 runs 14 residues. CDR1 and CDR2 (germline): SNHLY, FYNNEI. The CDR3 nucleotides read TGTGCCAGCAGTCCGACAGGGTCTAACTATGGCTACACCTTC. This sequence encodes CASSPTGSNYGYTF.

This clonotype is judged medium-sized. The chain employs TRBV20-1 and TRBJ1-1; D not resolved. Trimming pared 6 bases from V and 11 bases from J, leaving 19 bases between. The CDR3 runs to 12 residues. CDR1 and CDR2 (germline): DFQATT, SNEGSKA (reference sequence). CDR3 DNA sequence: TGCAGTGCCCAGGACGTCGTCCCATCGGCTTTCTTT. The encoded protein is CSAQDVVPSAFF.

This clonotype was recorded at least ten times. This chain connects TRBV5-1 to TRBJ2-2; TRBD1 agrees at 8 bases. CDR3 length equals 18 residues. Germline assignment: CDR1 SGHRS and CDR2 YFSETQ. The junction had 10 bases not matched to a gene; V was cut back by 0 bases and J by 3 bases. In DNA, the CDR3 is TGCGCCAGCAGCTTGGGTTTCGGGACAGGACTTGACACCGGGGAGCTGTTTTTT. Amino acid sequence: CASSLGFGTGLDTGELFF.

DNA of the CDR3: TGTGCCAGCAGCCGGCGGGAGCGGGGGCCCACAGATACGCAGTATTTT. Its protein is CASSRRERGPTDTQYF. The chain couples TRBV6-2 or TRBV6-3 to TRBJ2-3; 8 bases align to TRBD2. V shed 6 bases, J shed 2 bases, and the junction held 10 bases outside the gene matches. The germline V gene encodes CDR1 MNHEY and CDR2 SVGEGT. The CDR3 contains 16 residues.

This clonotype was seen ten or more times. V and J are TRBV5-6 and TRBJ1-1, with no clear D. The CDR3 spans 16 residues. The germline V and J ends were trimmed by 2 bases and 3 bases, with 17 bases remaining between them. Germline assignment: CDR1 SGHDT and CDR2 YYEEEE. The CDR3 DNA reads TGTGCCAGCAGCTTTCGGCCGGCTTTGCCGGACACTGAAGCTTTCTTT. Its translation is CASSFRPALPDTEAFF.